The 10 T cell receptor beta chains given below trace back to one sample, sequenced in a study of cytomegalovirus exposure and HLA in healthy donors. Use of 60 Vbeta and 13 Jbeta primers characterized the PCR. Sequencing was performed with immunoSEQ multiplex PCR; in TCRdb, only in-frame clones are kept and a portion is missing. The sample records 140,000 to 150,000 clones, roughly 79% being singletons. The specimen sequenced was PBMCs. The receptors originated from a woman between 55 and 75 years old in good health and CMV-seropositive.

As DNA, the CDR3 is TGTGCCAGCACCTTAACAGGGGCCAACACTGAAGCTTTCTTT. Amino acid sequence: CASTLTGANTEAFF. The chain has TRBV28 and TRBJ1-1, with 7 bases aligning to TRBD1. CDR3 length equals 14 residues. Germline V gives CDR1 MDHEN, CDR2 SYDVKM. J gave up 2 bases and V 7 bases, and 7 bases lay outside the gene matches.

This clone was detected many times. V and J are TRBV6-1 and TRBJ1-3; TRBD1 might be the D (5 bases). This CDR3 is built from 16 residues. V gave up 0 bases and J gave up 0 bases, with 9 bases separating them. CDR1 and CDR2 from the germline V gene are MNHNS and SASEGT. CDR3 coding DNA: TGTGCCAGCAGTGAAGCGGCGGGGGACTCTGGAAACACCATATATTTT. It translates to CASSEAAGDSGNTIYF.

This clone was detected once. The CDR3: CASSLYSAGREQFF. The CDR3 nucleotides are TGTGCCAGCAGCCTCTATTCGGCGGGCCGTGAGCAGTTCTTC. The rearrangement links TRBV7-6 to TRBJ2-1, with a possible D match to TRBD2 (5 bases). The length of the CDR3 is 14 residues. Germline V gene sequence: CDR1 SGHVS, CDR2 FNYEAQ. The V end lost 5 bases, the J end lost 9 bases, and 17 bases lay between the germline ends. The full variable domain, its missing parts supplied by reference TRBV7-6 and TRBJ2-1, is GAGVSQSPRYKVTKRGQDVALRCDPISGHVSLYWYRQALGQGPEFLTYFNYEAQQDKSGLPNDRFSAERPEGSISTLTIQRTEQRDSAMYRCASSLYSAGREQFFGPGTRLTVL.

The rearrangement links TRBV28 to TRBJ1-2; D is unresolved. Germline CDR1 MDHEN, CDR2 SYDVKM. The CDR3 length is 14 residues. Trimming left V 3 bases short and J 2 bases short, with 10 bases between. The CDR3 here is CASSFRVRNYGYTF. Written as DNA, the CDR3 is TGTGCCAGCAGTTTCCGGGTTAGGAACTATGGCTACACCTTC.

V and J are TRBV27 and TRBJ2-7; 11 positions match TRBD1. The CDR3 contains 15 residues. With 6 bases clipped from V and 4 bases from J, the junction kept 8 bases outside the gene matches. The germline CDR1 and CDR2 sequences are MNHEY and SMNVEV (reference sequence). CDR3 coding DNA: TGTGCCAGCAGGCTTGGACAGGGGGCTGTTTACGAGCAGTACTTC. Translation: CASRLGQGAVYEQYF.

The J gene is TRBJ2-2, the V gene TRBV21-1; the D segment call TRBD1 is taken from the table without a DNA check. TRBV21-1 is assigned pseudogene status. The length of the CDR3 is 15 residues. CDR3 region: CASKGTTTNTGELFF. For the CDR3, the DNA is TGTGCCAGCAAAGGGACAACGACGAACACCGGGGAGCTGTTTTTT.

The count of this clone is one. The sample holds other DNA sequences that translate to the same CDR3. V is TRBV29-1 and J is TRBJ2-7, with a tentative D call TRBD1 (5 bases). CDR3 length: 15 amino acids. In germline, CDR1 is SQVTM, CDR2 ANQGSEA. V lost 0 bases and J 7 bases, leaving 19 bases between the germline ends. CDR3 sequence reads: CSVEERQSGAGEQYF. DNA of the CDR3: TGCAGCGTTGAAGAGCGACAAAGTGGGGCAGGGGAGCAGTACTTC.

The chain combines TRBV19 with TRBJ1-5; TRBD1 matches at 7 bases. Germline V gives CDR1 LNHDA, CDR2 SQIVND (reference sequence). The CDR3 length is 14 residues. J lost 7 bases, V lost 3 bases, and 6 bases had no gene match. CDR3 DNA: TGTGCCAGTAGTATTGGGACAGCAGGCCAGCCCCAGCATTTT. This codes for CASSIGTAGQPQHF.

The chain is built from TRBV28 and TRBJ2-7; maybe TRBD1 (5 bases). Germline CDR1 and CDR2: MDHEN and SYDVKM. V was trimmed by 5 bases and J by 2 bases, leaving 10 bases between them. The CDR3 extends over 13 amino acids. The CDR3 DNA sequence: TGTGCCAGCAGTCCCAGGGCGGCCTACGAGCAGTACTTC. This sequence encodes CASSPRAAYEQYF. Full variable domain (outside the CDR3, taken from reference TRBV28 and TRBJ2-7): DVKVTQSSRYLVKRTGEKVFLECVQDMDHENMFWYRQDPGLGLRLIYFSYDVKMKEKGDIPEGYSVSREKKERFSLILESASTNQTSMYLCASSPRAAYEQYFGPGTRLTVT.

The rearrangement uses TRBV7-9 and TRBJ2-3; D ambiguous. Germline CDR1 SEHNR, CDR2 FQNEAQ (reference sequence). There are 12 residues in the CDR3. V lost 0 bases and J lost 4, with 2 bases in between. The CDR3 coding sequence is TGTGCCAGCAGCTTAGCCTCAGATACGCAGTATTTT. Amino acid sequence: CASSLASDTQYF.